The source of this T cell receptor (beta chain) is a study of T cell responses to AZD1222 COVID-19 vaccine. Generated by immunoSEQ multiplex PCR, the TCRdb table keeps only in-frame clones and is missing some. The table records under 200,000 clones, roughly 92% of them present only once. CDR1 is MNHEY, CDR2 SMNVEV, per germline (reference sequence). With V trimmed by 7 bases and J by 0 bases, 3 bases remained unmatched. The CDR3 runs to 16 residues. This specimen was peripheral blood, taken on day 0 of AZD1222 vaccination. This TCR came from an adult in good health. The chain couples TRBV27 to TRBJ1-6; 10 bases line up with TRBD1. The CDR3 reads CASTRDRGSYNSPLHF. The CDR3 DNA is TGTGCCAGCACCCGGGACAGGGGCTCCTATAATTCACCCCTCCACTTT.